This T cell receptor beta chain was captured in a study of tumor-infiltrating lymphocytes in primary liver carcinoma. The template, 450 to 650 ng total RNA, yielded TCR beta cDNA made with a constant-region primer. Nested multiplex PCR, run for three rounds with slightly modified ARM-PCR, yielded TCR beta libraries. Both of the initial two PCR rounds ran for about 11 cycles and employed TRBV1-TRBV30 forward primers alongside a C-beta reverse primer. TCRdb recomputed calls from the multiplex PCR reads with MiXCR, one row per CDR3 protein. The table lists about 54,000 distinct CDR3 sequences, over 65% of them singletons. Germline CDR1 is MDHEN and CDR2 is SYDVKM. The length of the CDR3 is 13 residues. Regarding this clonotype: One junction end disagrees with the germline gene, perhaps due to a read error.

Without any cell sorting, about 19-30 mg of bulk tissue yielded co-extracted RNA and DNA. This receptor was obtained from a man in his forties or fifties with primary liver carcinoma and hepatitis B virus infection. The chain is built from TRBV28 and TRBJ2-3; TRBD2 might be the D (6 bases). Input material: liver tumor tissue from sampling region 2. Sample subset: tumor region T2, inferior pole. The CDR3 DNA reads as TGCACCAGCAGTCAGGGACTCACAGATACGCAGTATTTT. Its translation: CTSSQGLTDTQYF.